The TCR beta chain under discussion was sequenced for a study of CD8 T cells in ankylosing spondylitis (dated by TCRdb to about 2017). Turning to the overall study: T cell receptor beta repertoires were profiled in healthy donors and ankylosing spondylitis patients so that disease-linked TCR variants could be found. The whole study cohort included some 100 healthy donors and 20 to 30 ankylosing spondylitis patients. Peripheral blood samples were taken, and synovial fluid was additionally collected from ankylosing spondylitis patients. General findings and caveats noted by the study authors: Blood from ankylosing spondylitis patients appeared to be characterized by a TCR beta motif made up of several highly homologous amino acid variants. The disease-linked clones showed a CD8+ phenotype and occurred at relatively low frequencies in peripheral blood. Some TCR beta motif variants had previously been reported in synovial fluid and blood of reactive arthritis patients, which suggested common disease-initiation mechanisms. According to the report, matched synovial fluid samples from ankylosing spondylitis patients were significantly enriched for the disease-linked clones.

The sequencing machine was an Illumina HiSeq 2500. TCR beta libraries were prepared by quantitative 5'-RACE with molecular barcodes. The published analysis was carried out like this. A new computational method, built on a probabilistic model of VDJ rearrangement, was used to identify disease-linked TCR variants. In-frame beta chains were kept once TCRdb had trimmed the public reads at Q25 with fastp and called clones with MiXCR. CDR3 protein sequences are deduplicated, and each keeps its most common genes and DNA. The V and J calls were not made by the authors but by TCRdb's processing. The sample table contains fewer than 550,000 distinct CDR3 sequences; only one count was recorded for over 4% of them. The ten biggest clones cover roughly 3.5% of the sample. V is pruned by 5 bases and J by 7 bases, leaving 3 bases of the junction without a gene match. The CDR3 has 12 amino acids, counting the end cysteine and phenylalanine. The kept DNA is CDR3 alone, 36 bases in frame from the first base. The germline V gene supplies CDR1 MNHEY and CDR2 SVGEGT.

This clonotype was seen many times. Its antigen is currently not known. No base-level quality is on record; no much larger clone is a single base apart. The rearranged chain carries TRBV6-2 or TRBV6-3 and TRBJ1-1; TRBD1 aligns with 8 central bases. The sequenced sample was blood, either unsorted or a sorted T cell fraction (not recorded which). The receptor's source is a male donor with ankylosing spondylitis. The nucleotide sequence reads TGTGCCAGCAGTCCCGGACAGGGTGAAGCTTTCTTT. The resulting protein is CASSPGQGEAFF.